Sequencing of this TCR beta chain was carried out in a study of blood T cell repertoires in COVID-19. The CDR3 sequence is 18 residues long. V shed 5 bases and J shed 1 base, with 24 bases lying between them. Per the germline V gene, CDR1 is MRHNA and CDR2 is SNTAGT. The table came from immunoSEQ multiplex PCR; TCRdb's copy has only in-frame clones and leaves some out. The sample has 200,000 to 250,000 clones, approximately 88% seen once. This chain links TRBV6-4 with TRBJ2-7, with D possibly matching TRBD2 (5 bases). Material for sequencing was PBMCs or T cells enriched from blood (not recorded which). The source of this sequence is a man in his late teens or twenties with acute COVID-19. CDR3 loop: CASSLGRITSPGSYEQYF. In DNA form, the CDR3 reads TGTGCCAGCAGTCTCGGCCGAATAACTAGTCCTGGGTCCTACGAGCAGTACTTC.